This TCR beta chain was found in a study of blood T cell repertoires in COVID-19. Assay used: immunoSEQ multiplex PCR; TCRdb lists only in-frame clones, some missing. This sample has 230,000 or so clones; 75% to 90% occur once, and the top ten carry around 4.6%. Germline CDR1 and CDR2: MNHEY and SMNVEV (reference sequence). CDR3 length: 13 residues. V dropped 9 bases and J dropped 5 bases, with 13 bases sitting between them. What was sequenced was peripheral blood. This TCR was sampled from a woman aged 40 to 49 who had recovered from COVID-19. The J gene is TRBJ2-2, the V gene TRBV27; D not resolved. This chain's CDR3 is CASRPLETGELFF. As DNA, the CDR3 is TGTGCCAGTCGACCGCTAGAGACCGGGGAGCTGTTTTTT.